This TCR beta chain was obtained from a study of cytomegalovirus exposure and HLA in healthy donors. On the study more broadly: A preliminary data release comprised roughly 80 million unique TCRs obtained from HLA-typed donors. Study-level findings and limits: Cytomegalovirus status was reportedly diagnosed by the classifier with high sensitivity and specificity. With later analysis, a missense DCLRE1C variant became linked to TCR beta V- and J-gene trimming. Later analysis suggested most CMV-associated TCR beta chains were HLA-restricted.

PCR was performed using 60 Vbeta and 13 Jbeta primers. Libraries were prepared by immunoSEQ multiplex PCR; TCRdb keeps only in-frame clonotypes and omits some of them. This table holds 150,000 to 170,000 clones, 70% to 80% found once. The CDR3 is 12 residues long. V lost 3 bases to trimming and J lost 9 bases, with 11 bases between them. Germline CDR1 SGHAT, CDR2 FQNNGV. Of note for this clone: Its antigen is not known.

The rearrangement uses TRBV11-2 and TRBJ1-2; D may be TRBD1 (5 bases). Sequences were obtained from PBMCs. The source is a woman aged 40 to 50 in good health and CMV-seronegative. The CDR3 region has the DNA TGTGCCAGCAGCTTGGGGGACTCTAGCTACACCTTC. Protein product: CASSLGDSSYTF.